This TCR beta chain stems from a study of blood T cell repertoires in COVID-19. On the study more broadly: The cDNA or gDNA used as material had been derived from T cells, B-cell-depleted T cells, or PBMCs.

Per the original data handling: Amplified reference gene primers provided the basis for estimating nucleated cell counts. Profiling relied on immunoSEQ multiplex PCR, and the TCRdb table lists in-frame clones only, not all of them. The V and J calls and clone size are taken from that table; D and trimming were inferred from the DNA. The sample yields 300,000 to 350,000 clones, over 80% seen once. The receptor was isolated from a woman in her fifties or sixties with COVID-19, enrolled during active disease. The material sequenced was peripheral blood.

CDR3 coding DNA: TGTGCCTGGATTTTTGGGCAGGGTAACACTGAAGCTTTCTTT. Its translation: CAWIFGQGNTEAFF. The chain recombines TRBV30 with TRBJ1-1; D perhaps matches TRBD1 (5 bases). The CDR3 totals 14 residues. Germline V gives CDR1 GTSNPN, CDR2 SVGIG (reference sequence). V gave up 4 bases and J gave up 2 bases, with 14 bases separating them.